Each of the 30 T cell receptor beta chains below was sequenced from the same sample in a study of blood T cell repertoires in COVID-19. Sequencing used immunoSEQ multiplex PCR; TCRdb keeps in-frame clones, though not all of them. The table shows over 55,000 clones, with around 82% occurring only once. The specimen sequenced was peripheral blood. The receptors were sampled from an elderly man with COVID-19, enrolled during active disease.

The chain links TRBV5-1 to TRBJ1-1, with 7 positions matching TRBD1. Germline loops: CDR1 SGHRS, CDR2 YFSETQ. The CDR3 extends over 15 amino acids. The V gene end was trimmed by 4 bases and the J gene end by 1 base; junction bases not matched to a gene: 7. This chain's CDR3 is CASSTGDRRNTEAFF. CDR3 nucleotides: TGCGCCAGCAGCACAGGGGACCGCCGGAACACTGAAGCTTTCTTT.

This chain joins TRBV19 and TRBJ1-4, with D perhaps TRBD1 (6 bases). This CDR3 comprises 15 residues. V lost 1 base, J lost 6 bases, and 12 bases lay in between. The V gene's germline CDR1 is LNHDA and CDR2 SQIVND (reference sequence). The CDR3 DNA is TGTGCCAGTAGTATAGCAGGGGACGGTGATGAAAAACTGTTTTTT. Amino acids: CASSIAGDGDEKLFF.

In its sample, this clone was seen once. This rearrangement joins TRBV6-1 to TRBJ1-2; TRBD1 might be the D (6 bases). Trimming cost V 4 bases and J 3 bases, with 12 bases left between them. The CDR3 length is 14 residues. The germline CDR1 and CDR2 sequences are MNHNS and SASEGT. The CDR3 region is CASSARGSDYGYTF. The CDR3 nucleotides read TGTGCCAGCAGTGCCAGGGGTTCGGACTATGGCTACACCTTC.

The chain carries TRBV25-1 and TRBJ2-5; the D gene is possibly TRBD1 (6 bases). The V end lost 5 bases, the J end lost 5 bases, and 12 bases lay between the germline ends. CDR1 MGHDK and CDR2 SYGVNS come from the germline V gene. The CDR3 loop spans 13 amino acids. CDR3 residues: CASSKGQWETQYF. CDR3 bases: TGTGCCAGCAGTAAAGGACAGTGGGAGACCCAGTACTTC.

The rearrangement joins TRBV19 to TRBJ2-1; 12 bases are shared with TRBD2. The CDR3 is 14 amino acids. The germline V gene encodes CDR1 LNHDA and CDR2 SQIVND (reference sequence). Trimming cost V 6 bases and J 8 bases; bases outside gene matches: 5. DNA of the CDR3: TGTGCCAGTAGGCTAGCGGGAGGGTTCTATGAGCAGTTCTTC. Translated, it gives CASRLAGGFYEQFF. Variable domain in full (rest from reference TRBV19 and TRBJ2-1): DGGITQSPKYLFRKEGQNVTLSCEQNLNHDAMYWYRQDPGQGLRLIYYSQIVNDFQKGDIAEGYSVSREKKESFPLTVTSAQKNPTAFYLCASRLAGGFYEQFFGPGTRLTVL.

The J gene is TRBJ2-5, the V gene TRBV2, with 11 bases lining up with TRBD1. The CDR3 has 12 residues. In germline, CDR1 is SNHLY, CDR2 FYNNEI. Unmatched junction bases numbered 1, after V lost 9 bases and J lost 4 bases. In nucleotides, the CDR3 is TGTGCCAGGGGACAGGGGGGAGAGACCCAGTACTTC. Translation: CARGQGGETQYF.

This sequence joins TRBV7-2 and TRBJ1-5; 7 nucleotides match TRBD1. CDR3 length: 14 residues. V gave up 5 bases and J gave up 5 bases; unmatched junction bases: 6. Germline loops: CDR1 SGHTA, CDR2 FQGNSA. CDR3 DNA sequence: TGTGCCAGCAGCCCCCCGAGGGGGCATCAGCCCCAGCATTTT. Encoded protein: CASSPPRGHQPQHF.

The chain employs TRBV9 and TRBJ1-1; D gene ambiguous. V was shortened by 4 bases and J by 1 base, with 5 bases between the two germline ends. Per the germline V gene, CDR1 is SGDLS and CDR2 is YYNGEE. The length of the CDR3 is 12 residues. The CDR3 protein is CASSLPNTEAFF. CDR3 DNA sequence: TGTGCCAGCAGCCTTCCGAACACTGAAGCTTTCTTT.

V is TRBV5-1 and J is TRBJ2-3; weak D call: TRBD2 (5 bases). CDR3 size: 16 residues. The germline gives CDR1 SGHRS, CDR2 YFSETQ. V was trimmed by 0 bases and J by 0 bases, leaving 11 bases between them. CDR3 coding DNA: TGCGCCAGCAGCTTGGTCGCGGGTCTTAGCACAGATACGCAGTATTTT. As protein: CASSLVAGLSTDTQYF. Drawing the rest from reference TRBV5-1 and TRBJ2-3, the complete variable domain is KAGVTQTPRYLIKTRGQQVTLSCSPISGHRSVSWYQQTPGQGLQFLFEYFSETQRNKGNFPGRFSGRQFSNSRSEMNVSTLELGDSALYLCASSLVAGLSTDTQYFGPGTRLTVL.

The chain uses TRBV5-1 and TRBJ1-4; no clear D. Germline CDR1 reads SGHRS; CDR2 reads YFSETQ. This CDR3 contains 15 residues. Deletions cut 4 bases from V and 5 bases from J, with 15 bases between. The CDR3, as DNA: TGCGCCAGCAGCCCGGAGGCCCAGATGAATGAAAAACTGTTTTTT. This encodes CASSPEAQMNEKLFF.

The genes are TRBV3-1 (or the pseudogene TRBV3-2) and TRBJ1-4; the D is unclear. The length of the CDR3 is 12 residues. Trimming pared 3 bases from V and 8 bases from J, leaving 7 bases between. The germline V gene encodes CDR1 LGHDT and CDR2 YNNKEL (reference sequence). The CDR3 sequence: CASSQGPEKLFF. In DNA, the CDR3 is TGTGCCAGCAGCCAGGGCCCGGAAAAACTGTTTTTT.

The chain couples TRBV10-1 to TRBJ2-1; TRBD1 is a possible D gene (6 bases). The CDR3 contains 14 residues. Between the trimmed V and J ends, which lost 5 bases and 8 bases, there was a span of 16 bases. The V gene's germline CDR1 is WNHNN and CDR2 SYGVQD (reference sequence). As DNA, the CDR3 is TGCGCCAGCAGTAGGGCAGGGGCAAAGGATGAGCAGTTCTTC. As protein: CASSRAGAKDEQFF.

The chain joins TRBV5-1 to TRBJ1-5; unclear D gene. Germline V gene sequence: CDR1 SGHRS, CDR2 YFSETQ. The CDR3 covers 13 residues. V gave up 2 bases and J gave up 2 bases, with 5 bases separating them. The CDR3 nucleotides read TGCGCCAGCAGCTTCGAGGGCAATCAGCCCCAGCATTTT. The encoded protein is CASSFEGNQPQHF.

The V and J genes are TRBV6-5 and TRBJ1-4, with D maybe TRBD1 (5 bases). Germline V CDR1 and CDR2: MNHEY, SVGAGI. V was shortened by 2 bases and J by 7 bases, with 14 bases between the two germline ends. The CDR3 totals 15 residues. The CDR3 protein is CASSYQQAMAEKLFF. The CDR3 bases are TGTGCCAGCAGTTACCAACAGGCCATGGCTGAAAAACTGTTTTTT.

V usage is TRBV6-2 or TRBV6-3 and J usage is TRBJ2-2; 13 bases are a match to TRBD2. This CDR3 region has 19 residues. The J segment lost 5 bases and the V segment lost 4 bases, leaving 13 bases of the junction unmatched. Germline V gene sequence: CDR1 MNHEY, CDR2 SVGEGT. This chain's CDR3 is CASSSGLAGARGRTGELFF. CDR3 sequence (DNA): TGTGCCAGCAGTTCCGGACTAGCGGGGGCACGAGGGAGGACCGGGGAGCTGTTTTTT.

This chain joins TRBV6-6 and TRBJ2-1; 8 bases are shared with TRBD2. The CDR3 extends over 15 amino acids. V lost 5 bases, J lost 3 bases, and 6 bases stayed unmatched. Germline V gene lookup returns CDR1 MNHNY and CDR2 SVGAGI (reference sequence). The CDR3 DNA reads TGTGCCAGCAGTCCCCGACTAGCGAACTACAATGAGCAGTTCTTC. Its translation is CASSPRLANYNEQFF.

J is TRBJ2-7 and V is TRBV24-1; 10 bases are a match to TRBD2. Germline loops: CDR1 KGHDR, CDR2 SFDVKD. CDR3 size: 12 residues. V lost 5 bases to trimming and J lost 13 bases; unmatched junction nucleotides: 7. The CDR3 region has the DNA TGTGCCACCAGTGGTCCTAGCGGGGGCTACTACTTC. As protein: CATSGPSGGYYF.

The V gene is TRBV2, the J gene TRBJ2-4, with TRBD2 as a possible D gene (6 bases). Germline V CDR1 and CDR2: SNHLY, FYNNEI. V was clipped by 0 bases and J by 2 bases, with 8 bases between them. CDR3 length: 15 residues. The CDR3 loop reads CASSEAGLTKNIQYF. DNA of the CDR3: TGTGCCAGCAGTGAAGCGGGACTGACCAAAAACATTCAGTACTTC.

The chain couples TRBV18 to TRBJ1-2; D uncertain. The V and J ends lost 3 bases and 3 bases respectively, with 8 bases between them. Germline V lookup: CDR1 KGHSH, CDR2 LQKENI. This CDR3 contains 13 residues. As DNA, the CDR3 is TGTGCCAGCTCACCGGGAGCGGACTATGGCTACACCTTC. Amino acid sequence: CASSPGADYGYTF.

The chain joins TRBV5-6 to TRBJ1-5, with TRBD1 matching 7 bases. This CDR3 is built from 16 residues. J gave up 1 base and V 1 base, and 5 bases lay outside the gene matches. CDR1 and CDR2 from the germline V gene are SGHDT and YYEEEE. CDR3 region: CASSLKRGLSNQPQHF. CDR3 bases: TGTGCCAGCAGCTTGAAAAGGGGGCTAAGCAATCAGCCCCAGCATTTT.

The CDR3 reads CSVRDSASTDTQYF. CDR3 nucleotides: TGCAGCGTAAGAGACAGTGCTAGCACAGATACGCAGTATTTT. The rearrangement uses TRBV29-1 and TRBJ2-3; TRBD1 might be the D (5 bases). The ends were cut back, 6 bases at V and 0 bases at J, with 13 bases in the middle. The CDR3 loop spans 14 amino acids. In germline, CDR1 is SQVTM, CDR2 ANQGSEA.

This clone was counted a single time. The genes are TRBV27 and TRBJ1-2; 8 bases are a match to TRBD1. CDR1 and CDR2 (germline): MNHEY, SMNVEV (reference sequence). The CDR3 loop spans 16 amino acids. Germline trimming cut 4 bases from V and 3 bases from J; bases unmatched to any gene: 10. Here the CDR3 reads CASSSAGGDGDYGYTF. CDR3 bases: TGTGCCAGCAGTTCGGCAGGGGGCGACGGAGACTATGGCTACACCTTC.

This sequence joins TRBV30 and TRBJ2-7; 7 nucleotides align to TRBD2. The CDR3 is 13 residues long. Germline V gene lookup returns CDR1 GTSNPN and CDR2 SVGIG (reference sequence). V was pared by 4 bases and J by 3 bases, with 6 bases of the junction left unmatched. The CDR3 bases are TGTGCCTGGAAACGGGGGGAAGACTACGAGCAGTACTTC. Protein product: CAWKRGEDYEQYF.

This clone was seen once. In DNA, the CDR3 is TGTGCCAGCAGTCCGGGACTCTATGATAGCAATCAGCCCCAGCATTTT. It is translated as CASSPGLYDSNQPQHF. V gene TRBV27 combines with J gene TRBJ1-5; maybe TRBD1 (5 bases). From germline, CDR1 is MNHEY and CDR2 SMNVEV (reference sequence). The V end was cut by 5 bases, the J end by 0 bases, with 14 bases between. The CDR3 has 16 amino acids.

This clone has just a few counts. The chain links TRBV30 to TRBJ1-1, with TRBD1 matching 8 bases. CDR1 and CDR2 (germline): GTSNPN, SVGIG (reference sequence). V shed 4 bases, J shed 5 bases, and the junction held 15 bases outside the gene matches. There are 16 residues in the CDR3. CDR3: CAWNPGIRQGRTEAFF. The CDR3 DNA follows: TGTGCCTGGAACCCGGGGATAAGACAGGGGCGGACTGAAGCTTTCTTT. The full variable domain, completed using reference TRBV30 and TRBJ1-1, is SQTIHQWPATLVQPVGSPLSLECTVEGTSNPNLYWYRQAAGRGLQLLFYSVGIGQISSEVPQNLSASRPQDRQFILSSKKLLLSDSGFYLCAWNPGIRQGRTEAFFGQGTRLTVV.

The chain couples TRBV7-2 to TRBJ2-5; TRBD2 is a possible D gene (6 bases). The CDR3 is 14 amino acids. CDR1 is SGHTA, CDR2 FQGNSA, per germline. The V and J ends lost 2 bases and 5 bases respectively, with 12 bases between them. The CDR3 protein is CASSLYGGEETQYF. The DNA for the CDR3 is TGTGCCAGCAGCTTATACGGGGGAGAGGAGACCCAGTACTTC.

The chain links TRBV5-1 to TRBJ1-1; D call uncertain. This CDR3 is 14 amino acids long. V was clipped by 7 bases and J by 1 base, with 14 bases between them. Germline V CDR1 and CDR2: SGHRS, YFSETQ. The CDR3 here is CASSNPGRNTEAFF. CDR3 bases: TGCGCCAGCTCCAATCCCGGGAGGAACACTGAAGCTTTCTTT.

J is TRBJ2-7 and V is TRBV14, with 15 nucleotides matching TRBD2. Trimming at V came to 5 bases and at J to 4 bases, leaving 9 bases not matched to a gene. The CDR3 runs 17 residues. Germline CDR1 SGHDN, CDR2 FVKESK. CDR3 in amino acids: CASSKGLAGGFPYEQYF. CDR3 in DNA: TGTGCCAGCAGCAAGGGACTAGCGGGGGGCTTTCCATACGAGCAGTACTTC.

This chain uses TRBV5-1 with TRBJ2-1; the match to TRBD2 covers 12 bases. V lost 3 bases to trimming and J lost 0 bases; unmatched junction nucleotides: 4. This CDR3 is built from 17 residues. Germline loops: CDR1 SGHRS, CDR2 YFSETQ. The CDR3 DNA reads TGCGCCAGCAGCTCTTTGACTAGCGGGAGCTCCTACAATGAGCAGTTCTTC. It encodes CASSSLTSGSSYNEQFF.

The gene calls are TRBV21-1 and TRBJ2-7; the tabulated D call, TRBD1, remains unverified against the DNA. TRBV21-1 has pseudogene status. The CDR3 is 18 amino acids. CDR3 in DNA: TGTGCCAGCAGCAAGTCCGAAAATACCGGGACAGTTTCCTACGAGCAGTACGTC. Translated: CASSKSENTGTVSYEQYV.